One sample yielded the 21 T cell receptor beta chains listed below, sequenced in a study of blood T cell repertoires in COVID-19. TCRdb keeps only in-frame clones here, not all; method: immunoSEQ multiplex PCR. The table records 250,000 to 400,000 clones, around 86% of them present only once. Sequencing was carried out using peripheral blood. The receptors were gathered from a man between 45 and 60 years old with active or convalescent COVID-19.

V is TRBV6-5 and J is TRBJ1-2; 7 bases align to TRBD1. V lost 2 bases to trimming and J lost 2 bases; unmatched junction nucleotides: 8. This CDR3 region has 16 residues. Looked up from germline, CDR1 is MNHEY and CDR2 is SVGAGI. The CDR3 protein is CASSYTGAKTNYGYTF. CDR3 sequence (DNA): TGTGCCAGCAGTTACACAGGGGCCAAGACCAACTATGGCTACACCTTC.

The chain combines TRBV2 with TRBJ1-1, with 7 bases lining up with TRBD1. The V gene end was trimmed by 5 bases and the J gene end by 1 base; junction bases not matched to a gene: 4. The germline V gene has CDR1 SNHLY and CDR2 FYNNEI. CDR3 size: 14 residues. Here the CDR3 DNA reads TGTGCCAGCAGTTACCGGGACAGGAACACTGAAGCTTTCTTT. Its protein product is CASSYRDRNTEAFF.

The chain couples TRBV5-6 to TRBJ2-7, with 7 bases matching TRBD1. Per the germline V gene, CDR1 is SGHDT and CDR2 is YYEEEE. The CDR3 is 15 amino acids. Trimming took 0 bases from V and 7 from J; bases not matched to a gene: 10. CDR3 sequence reads: CASSLVGQSTGEQYF. CDR3 in DNA: TGTGCCAGCAGCTTGGTGGGACAGAGTACGGGTGAGCAGTACTTC. The full variable domain, completed using reference TRBV5-6 and TRBJ2-7, is DAGVTQSPTHLIKTRGQQVTLRCSPKSGHDTVSWYQQALGQGPQFIFQYYEEEERQRGNFPDRFSGHQFPNYSSELNVNALLLGDSALYLCASSLVGQSTGEQYFGPGTRLTVT.

The chain recombines TRBV4-1 with TRBJ1-5, with TRBD1 identical over 11 bases. Unmatched junction bases numbered 4, after V lost 3 bases and J lost 0 bases. Germline loops: CDR1 MGHRA, CDR2 YSYEKL. This CDR3 comprises 17 residues. The CDR3 region has the DNA TGCGCCAGCAGCCAGGGGACAGGGGGGTATAGCAATCAGCCCCAGCATTTT. The encoded protein is CASSQGTGGYSNQPQHF.

CDR3 region: CAWSVSGTRNTQYF. In DNA form, the CDR3 reads TGTGCCTGGAGTGTAAGCGGGACCCGTAATACGCAGTATTTT. V and J are TRBV30 and TRBJ2-3, with 7 bases identical to TRBD2. The CDR3 extends over 14 amino acids. CDR1 and CDR2 from the germline V gene are GTSNPN and SVGIG (reference sequence). J lost 7 bases, V lost 0 bases, and 7 bases had no gene match.

The CDR3 region is CAWGRDWSRGYTF. Written as DNA, the CDR3 is TGTGCCTGGGGCCGGGACTGGTCTAGGGGCTACACCTTC. This chain connects TRBV30 to TRBJ1-2; D perhaps matches TRBD1 (5 bases). V shed 5 bases and J shed 8 bases, with 18 bases lying between them. The CDR3 is made up of 13 amino acids. Germline loops: CDR1 GTSNPN, CDR2 SVGIG (reference sequence).

CDR3 sequence: CASSYDALGNYGYTF. In nucleotides, the CDR3 is TGTGCCAGCAGTTACGATGCCCTCGGGAACTATGGCTACACCTTC. The chain has TRBV6-5 and TRBJ1-2; no clear D. The V gene lost 2 bases and the J gene lost 2 bases, with 12 bases spanning the gap. Per the germline V gene, CDR1 is MNHEY and CDR2 is SVGAGI. CDR3 length equals 15 residues.

V gene TRBV6-5 combines with J gene TRBJ2-7; D is unresolved. The V end lost 2 bases, the J end lost 0 bases, and 11 bases lay between the germline ends. The germline CDR1 and CDR2 sequences are MNHEY and SVGAGI. The CDR3 consists of 15 residues. Here the CDR3 DNA reads TGTGCCAGCAGTTACGGGCCAGGTAGCTCCTACGAGCAGTACTTC. Its protein product is CASSYGPGSSYEQYF.

This chain links TRBV18 with TRBJ1-6; 7 nucleotides line up with TRBD1. CDR3 length: 14 amino acids. The germline CDR1 and CDR2 sequences are KGHSH and LQKENI. The ends lost 2 bases at V and 7 bases at J; junction bases unmatched: 2. CDR3 protein: CASSPGTENSPLHF. The CDR3 DNA reads as TGTGCCAGCTCACCAGGGACAGAGAATTCACCCCTCCACTTT.

The chain links TRBV5-1 to TRBJ2-5; D is uncertain. V lost 1 base and J lost 2, with 18 bases in between. The CDR3 is 17 residues long. The germline V gene encodes CDR1 SGHRS and CDR2 YFSETQ. The CDR3 spells CASSLNIGGWKQETQYF. The DNA of the CDR3 is TGCGCCAGCAGCTTGAATATAGGCGGTTGGAAACAAGAGACCCAGTACTTC.

The chain couples TRBV6-5 to TRBJ1-1, with 8 positions matching TRBD1. V dropped 6 bases and J dropped 4; count of bases not matched to a gene: 10. The V gene's germline CDR1 is MNHEY and CDR2 SVGAGI. CDR3 length: 15 residues. The CDR3 is CASSLNQGAGTEAFF. CDR3 DNA sequence: TGTGCCAGCAGCCTCAACCAGGGGGCGGGCACTGAAGCTTTCTTT.

The chain joins TRBV10-2 to TRBJ1-3, with 7 bases that match TRBD1. Germline assignment: CDR1 WSHSY and CDR2 SAAADI. The CDR3 has 13 amino acids. Trimming at V came to 8 bases and at J to 0 bases, leaving 1 base not matched to a gene. Here the CDR3 reads CASQGVSGNTIYF. The CDR3 DNA follows: TGCGCCAGCCAGGGGGTCTCTGGAAACACCATATATTTT.

The rearrangement joins TRBV7-6 to TRBJ1-5, with TRBD1 matching over 8 bases. CDR1 is SGHVS and CDR2 is FNYEAQ in the germline V gene. V trimming: 0 bases; J trimming: 3 bases; junction bases outside the gene matches: 7. CDR3 length equals 17 residues. The CDR3 sequence: CASSLATGGLSNQPQHF. CDR3 bases: TGTGCCAGCAGCTTAGCAACAGGGGGTCTCTCCAATCAGCCCCAGCATTTT.

The J gene is TRBJ2-4, the V gene TRBV5-1; D call uncertain. Germline V gene lookup returns CDR1 SGHRS and CDR2 YFSETQ. The CDR3 length is 13 residues. Deletions cut 0 bases from V and 5 bases from J, with 6 bases between. The CDR3 loop is CASSLEPQNIQYF. As DNA, the CDR3 is TGCGCCAGCAGCTTGGAGCCCCAAAACATTCAGTACTTC.

The V and J genes are TRBV9 and TRBJ1-3; 8 bases are shared with TRBD1. V lost 4 bases and J lost 2; bases outside the gene matches: 11. Per germline, CDR1 SGDLS and CDR2 YYNGEE. There are 17 residues in the CDR3. The chain's CDR3 is CASSPRTGNVAGNTIYF. Here the CDR3 DNA reads TGTGCCAGCAGCCCGAGGACAGGGAATGTCGCTGGAAACACCATATATTTT.

This chain links TRBV27 with TRBJ2-7; D possibly corresponds to TRBD2 (7 bases). The CDR3 sequence is 14 residues long. Germline V CDR1 and CDR2: MNHEY, SMNVEV (reference sequence). The V end was cut by 5 bases, the J end by 6 bases, with 17 bases between. CDR3 in DNA: TGTGCCAGCAGTCTAGAGAGGGGGGGATCCGAGCAGTACTTC. It is translated as CASSLERGGSEQYF.

The V gene is TRBV9, the J gene TRBJ1-2, with D perhaps matching TRBD1 (6 bases). V lost 3 bases and J lost 6, with 12 bases in between. CDR1 and CDR2 (germline): SGDLS, YYNGEE. This CDR3 has 13 amino acids. The CDR3 nucleotides are TGTGCCAGCAGCGAAACAGGGAACCATGGCTACACCTTC. The encoded protein is CASSETGNHGYTF. The whole variable domain, filled in from reference TRBV9 and TRBJ1-2, reads DSGVTQTPKHLITATGQRVTLRCSPRSGDLSVYWYQQSLDQGLQFLIQYYNGEERAKGNILERFSAQQFPDLHSELNLSSLELGDSALYFCASSETGNHGYTFGSGTRLTVV.

V is TRBV6-1 and J is TRBJ1-2, with 9 bases fitting TRBD1. Trimming removed 2 bases from V and 3 bases from J; junction bases left unmatched: 7. The CDR3 consists of 16 residues. Germline V gene lookup returns CDR1 MNHNS and CDR2 SASEGT. CDR3 sequence: CASSEILGTGYYGYTF. The DNA for the CDR3 is TGTGCCAGCAGTGAAATCCTCGGGACAGGGTACTATGGCTACACCTTC.

This chain links TRBV5-1 with TRBJ1-1, with D possibly TRBD1 on 6 matching bases. The V gene's germline CDR1 is SGHRS and CDR2 YFSETQ. The CDR3 has 15 residues. The V gene lost 2 bases and the J gene lost 4 bases, with 15 bases spanning the gap. CDR3 amino acids: CASSFSAGTLTEAFF. The DNA of the CDR3 is TGCGCCAGCAGCTTTTCTGCTGGGACACTCACTGAAGCTTTCTTT.

The gene calls are TRBV5-4 and TRBJ2-6; 8 bases align to TRBD2. J gave up 3 bases and V 5 bases, and 10 bases lay outside the gene matches. Germline-derived CDR1 and CDR2 are SGHNT and YYREEE (reference sequence). This CDR3 comprises 17 residues. The CDR3 DNA reads TGTGCCAGCAGTGGGCTAGCGGGTATAGGTGGGGCCAACGTCCTGACTTTC. Translating gives CASSGLAGIGGANVLTF.

This chain uses TRBV10-2 with TRBJ2-3; a weak D match, TRBD2 (6 bases). The V end was cut by 0 bases, the J end by 6 bases, with 13 bases between. Germline lookup yields CDR1 WSHSY and CDR2 SAAADI. The CDR3 is 15 amino acids. Here the CDR3 reads CASSESGGMGDTQYF. The CDR3 DNA follows: TGCGCCAGCAGTGAGTCGGGGGGAATGGGGGATACGCAGTATTTT.